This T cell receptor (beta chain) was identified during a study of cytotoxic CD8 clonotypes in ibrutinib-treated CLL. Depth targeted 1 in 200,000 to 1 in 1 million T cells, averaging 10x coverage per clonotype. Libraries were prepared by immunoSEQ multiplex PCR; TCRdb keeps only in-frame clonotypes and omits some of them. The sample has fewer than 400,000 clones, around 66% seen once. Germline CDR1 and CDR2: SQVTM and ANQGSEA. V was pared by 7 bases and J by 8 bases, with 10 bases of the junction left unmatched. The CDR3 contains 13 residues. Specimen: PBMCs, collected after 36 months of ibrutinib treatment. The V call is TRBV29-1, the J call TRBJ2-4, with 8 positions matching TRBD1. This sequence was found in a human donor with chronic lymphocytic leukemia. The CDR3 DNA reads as TGCAGCGCTGGGACAGGCACAAACGACATTCAGTACTTC. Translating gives CSAGTGTNDIQYF.